The 20 T cell receptor beta chains presented below share a single source sample, sequenced in a study of Ad26.COV2.S vaccination and SARS-CoV-2 variants. Treatment defined: about 20 received Ad26.COV2.S at low or high dose, single or two shots; five or six received placebo; per-sample allocation not given. Sampling happened 63 days after the first vaccine or placebo injection. Libraries were prepared by immunoSEQ multiplex PCR; TCRdb keeps only in-frame clonotypes and omits some of them. The sample includes about 400,000 clones, 89% seen only once; the top ten take 1.9%. The sample here was peripheral blood, taken in a trial of Ad26.COV2.S vaccine versus placebo. These receptors originate from a person aged 18 to 65 who received the Ad26.COV2.S COVID-19 vaccine or a placebo.

The rearrangement joins TRBV3-1 (or the pseudogene TRBV3-2) to TRBJ2-1; 7 bases align to TRBD1. CDR3 length: 13 residues. Germline V gives CDR1 LGHDT, CDR2 YNNKEL (reference sequence). Trimming cost V 4 bases and J 9 bases; bases outside gene matches: 6. CDR3 residues: CASSPTSGGEQFF. The CDR3 nucleotides are TGTGCCAGCAGCCCAACCTCAGGGGGTGAGCAGTTCTTC.

V is TRBV15 and J is TRBJ2-2, with D maybe TRBD2 (5 bases). V lost 5 bases, J lost 1 base, and 8 bases lay in between. The CDR3 consists of 14 residues. The germline CDR1 and CDR2 sequences are LNHNV and YYDKDF (reference sequence). CDR3 sequence: CATSPRENTGELFF. Written as DNA, the CDR3 is TGTGCCACCAGCCCTCGGGAGAACACCGGGGAGCTGTTTTTT.

This clone was seen a single time. The chain is built from TRBV25-1 and TRBJ1-2; TRBD1 matches at 12 bases. Trimming removed 6 bases from V and 4 bases from J; junction bases left unmatched: 3. This CDR3 spans 14 amino acids. CDR1 and CDR2 (germline): MGHDK, SYGVNS. CDR3 amino acids: CASRGTGGSYGYTF. The CDR3 DNA follows: TGTGCCAGCAGGGGGACAGGGGGCAGCTATGGCTACACCTTC.

The rearrangement uses TRBV27 and TRBJ1-6; D is unresolved. The CDR3 totals 13 residues. The germline V and J ends were trimmed by 5 bases and 3 bases, with 5 bases remaining between them. Germline V gene sequence: CDR1 MNHEY, CDR2 SMNVEV (reference sequence). CDR3: CASSGLYNSPLHF. The CDR3 DNA reads TGTGCCAGCAGTGGGCTCTATAATTCACCCCTCCACTTT.

This CDR3 is CASSLEVYRARPYF. The CDR3 DNA is TGTGCCAGCAGCTTAGAAGTATACAGGGCTCGTCCGTACTTC. V and J are TRBV11-1 and TRBJ2-7; D may be TRBD1 (6 bases). Trimming took off 1 base at V and 12 bases at J, with 19 bases between the two ends. The CDR3 runs 14 residues. Germline V lookup: CDR1 SGHAT, CDR2 FQDESV (reference sequence). Looking up the rest from reference TRBV11-1 and TRBJ2-7 gives the full variable domain: EAEVAQSPRYKITEKSQAVAFWCDPISGHATLYWYRQILGQGPELLVQFQDESVVDDSQLPKDRFSAERLKGVDSTLKIQPAELGDSAMYLCASSLEVYRARPYFGPGTRLTVT.

There are many counts of this clone. The genes are TRBV3-1 (or the pseudogene TRBV3-2) and TRBJ2-7; TRBD2 agrees at 13 bases. J gave up 2 bases and V 0 bases, and 4 bases lay outside the gene matches. Germline lookup yields CDR1 LGHDT and CDR2 YNNKEL (reference sequence). This CDR3 region has 17 residues. The CDR3 region has the DNA TGTGCCAGCAGCCAAGAATCTGGGACTAGCGGGACCTACGAGCAGTACTTC. It translates to CASSQESGTSGTYEQYF.

This chain connects TRBV11-2 to TRBJ2-7, with 10 nucleotides matching TRBD2. The CDR3 spans 15 residues. Per the germline V gene, CDR1 is SGHAT and CDR2 is FQNNGV. With V trimmed by 5 bases and J by 2 bases, 6 bases remained unmatched. The CDR3 DNA sequence: TGTGCCAGCAGCCATAAAGCGGGAGGGCCCTACGAGCAGTACTTC. Its protein is CASSHKAGGPYEQYF. Using reference TRBV11-2 and TRBJ2-7 for the parts outside the CDR3, the full variable domain is EAGVAQSPRYKIIEKRQSVAFWCNPISGHATLYWYQQILGQGPKLLIQFQNNGVVDDSQLPKDRFSAERLKGVDSTLKIQPAKLEDSAVYLCASSHKAGGPYEQYFGPGTRLTVT.

V is TRBV4-1 and J is TRBJ2-7; TRBD2 matches 8 bases. The germline V gene has CDR1 MGHRA and CDR2 YSYEKL. The CDR3 totals 17 residues. Trimming at V came to 2 bases and at J to 5 bases, leaving 14 bases not matched to a gene. CDR3 loop: CASSQFRREGLRNEQYF. CDR3 coding DNA: TGCGCCAGCAGCCAATTTAGACGGGAGGGCCTGAGGAACGAGCAGTACTTC.

A note on this clone: The identical CDR3 is also encoded by other nucleotide sequences in the sample. The chain combines TRBV5-6 with TRBJ1-2; unclear D gene. Trimming pared 0 bases from V and 0 bases from J, leaving 6 bases between. The germline CDR1 and CDR2 sequences are SGHDT and YYEEEE. This CDR3 region has 14 residues. In DNA, the CDR3 is TGTGCCAGCAGCTTGGCAGGACCTAACTATGGCTACACCTTC. This sequence encodes CASSLAGPNYGYTF.

This chain connects TRBV3-1 (or the pseudogene TRBV3-2) to TRBJ2-2, with D maybe TRBD2 (6 bases). The CDR3 is 16 amino acids. V lost 4 bases and J 2 bases, leaving 14 bases between the germline ends. Per germline, CDR1 LGHDT and CDR2 YNNKEL (reference sequence). This CDR3 reads CASSLRRGFNTGELFF. The CDR3 DNA follows: TGTGCCAGCAGCCTAAGGCGGGGCTTTAACACCGGGGAGCTGTTTTTT.

This sequence joins TRBV10-3 and TRBJ1-5, with unresolved D. The V and J ends lost 10 bases and 2 bases respectively, with 15 bases between them. CDR3 length equals 14 residues. Germline V gene data show CDR1 as ENHRY and CDR2 as SYGVKD. The CDR3 coding sequence is TGTGCCACACAAGATGGAGCGGGCAATCAGCCCCAGCATTTT. It encodes CATQDGAGNQPQHF.

This clone was observed once. The chain employs TRBV27 and TRBJ1-6, with TRBD1 identical over 7 bases. The CDR3 runs to 15 residues. The trim removed 5 bases at V and 8 bases at J, leaving 9 bases unmatched. CDR1 is MNHEY and CDR2 is SMNVEV in the germline V gene (reference sequence). The CDR3 sequence: CASSVTGTAYSPLHF. The DNA of the CDR3 is TGTGCCAGCAGTGTAACCGGGACAGCTTATTCACCCCTCCACTTT.

The rearrangement uses TRBV5-1 and TRBJ2-2; D may match TRBD1 or TRBD2 (5 bases each). V was shortened by 3 bases and J by 4 bases, with 16 bases between the two germline ends. This CDR3 region has 16 residues. Per the germline V gene, CDR1 is SGHRS and CDR2 is YFSETQ. The CDR3 DNA reads TGCGCCAGCAGCTCCGGGACGGCTTCAATCACCGGGGAGCTGTTTTTT. Its translation: CASSSGTASITGELFF. The full variable domain, its missing parts supplied by reference TRBV5-1 and TRBJ2-2, is KAGVTQTPRYLIKTRGQQVTLSCSPISGHRSVSWYQQTPGQGLQFLFEYFSETQRNKGNFPGRFSGRQFSNSRSEMNVSTLELGDSALYLCASSSGTASITGELFFGEGSRLTVL.

This chain joins TRBV5-1 and TRBJ1-5; D might be TRBD1 (5 bases). The CDR3 consists of 14 residues. The V gene's germline CDR1 is SGHRS and CDR2 YFSETQ. V gave up 4 bases and J gave up 1 base, with 9 bases separating them. The CDR3 DNA follows: TGCGCCAGCAGCCCGGACACCAGCAATCAGCCCCAGCATTTT. It codes for CASSPDTSNQPQHF.

The chain combines TRBV30 with TRBJ2-5, with D tentatively TRBD1 (5 bases). Germline values: CDR1 GTSNPN, CDR2 SVGIG (reference sequence). The CDR3 is made up of 15 amino acids. V was clipped by 0 bases and J by 1 base, with 12 bases between them. In DNA, the CDR3 is TGTGCCTGGAGTGTAGGGGCGGCCCTCCAAGAGACCCAGTACTTC. Its protein is CAWSVGAALQETQYF.

J is TRBJ1-1 and V is TRBV6-5; no clear D. The CDR3 has 13 residues. V lost 3 bases, J lost 2 bases, and 7 bases lay in between. Germline CDR1 reads MNHEY; CDR2 reads SVGAGI. CDR3 coding DNA: TGTGCCAGCAGTTATCGGCCCAACACTGAAGCTTTCTTT. As protein: CASSYRPNTEAFF.

V is TRBV5-4 and J is TRBJ2-7; TRBD2 matches 11 bases. From germline, CDR1 is SGHNT and CDR2 YYREEE (reference sequence). This CDR3 is built from 15 residues. V lost 4 bases and J lost 2; bases outside the gene matches: 5. This chain's CDR3 is CASSPGLAVTYEQYF. CDR3 in DNA: TGTGCCAGCAGCCCGGGACTAGCGGTAACCTACGAGCAGTACTTC.

This clone showed up just once. This chain links TRBV11-2 with TRBJ2-7; D could derive from TRBD1 or TRBD2 (7 bases each). Germline-derived CDR1 and CDR2 are SGHAT and FQNNGV. The CDR3 sequence is 14 residues long. The ends were cut back, 6 bases at V and 1 base at J, with 13 bases in the middle. The CDR3 protein is CASRTSRGSYEQYF. CDR3 sequence (DNA): TGTGCCAGCAGGACTAGCAGGGGGTCCTACGAGCAGTACTTC.

The V call is TRBV25-1, the J call TRBJ1-5, with D perhaps TRBD1 (5 bases). V was trimmed by 0 bases and J by 9 bases, leaving 9 bases between them. This CDR3 spans 13 amino acids. In germline, CDR1 is MGHDK, CDR2 SYGVNS. The CDR3 nucleotides read TGTGCCAGCAGTGAATATCTTAGGGGGCCCCAGCATTTT. This translates into CASSEYLRGPQHF.

This clone appeared a single time. This chain uses TRBV5-4 with TRBJ2-1; tentative D call: TRBD2 (6 bases). V was cut by 0 bases and J by 5 bases, with 9 bases left in between. The CDR3 covers 14 residues. The germline V gene encodes CDR1 SGHNT and CDR2 YYREEE (reference sequence). The CDR3: CASSLVSGDNEQFF. The CDR3 nucleotides are TGTGCCAGCAGCTTGGTATCGGGAGACAATGAGCAGTTCTTC.